The source of this TCR beta chain is a study of cytomegalovirus exposure and HLA in healthy donors. Use of 60 Vbeta and 13 Jbeta primers characterized the PCR. Measured with immunoSEQ multiplex PCR; TCRdb has only the in-frame clones, and not every one. The sample includes 80,000 to 130,000 clones, 75% to 85% of them seen just once. The sequencing sample was made of PBMCs. The receptor's source is a female donor in good health and CMV-seropositive.

The CDR3 region is CASSLLGGDSNQPQHF. DNA for the CDR3: TGTGCCAGCAGCTTGTTGGGGGGTGATAGCAATCAGCCCCAGCATTTT. The rearrangement uses TRBV5-6 and TRBJ1-5; a possible D gene is TRBD1 (5 bases). There are 16 residues in the CDR3. The germline V gene has CDR1 SGHDT and CDR2 YYEEEE. V shed 1 base and J shed 0 bases, with 11 bases lying between them.